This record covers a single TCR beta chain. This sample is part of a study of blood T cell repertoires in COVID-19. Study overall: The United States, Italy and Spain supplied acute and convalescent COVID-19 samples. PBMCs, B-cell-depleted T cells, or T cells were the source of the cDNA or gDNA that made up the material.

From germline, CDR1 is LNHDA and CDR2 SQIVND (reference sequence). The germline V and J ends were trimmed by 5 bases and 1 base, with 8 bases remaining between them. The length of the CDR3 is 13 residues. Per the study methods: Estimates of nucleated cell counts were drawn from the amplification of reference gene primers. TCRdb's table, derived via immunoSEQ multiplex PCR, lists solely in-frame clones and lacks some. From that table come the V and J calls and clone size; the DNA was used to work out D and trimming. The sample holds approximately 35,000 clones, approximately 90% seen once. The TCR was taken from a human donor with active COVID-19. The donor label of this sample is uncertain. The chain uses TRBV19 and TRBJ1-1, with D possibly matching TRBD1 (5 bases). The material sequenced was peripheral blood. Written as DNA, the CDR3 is TGTGCCAGTAGTGCCGGGGGGAACACTGAAGCTTTCTTT. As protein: CASSAGGNTEAFF.